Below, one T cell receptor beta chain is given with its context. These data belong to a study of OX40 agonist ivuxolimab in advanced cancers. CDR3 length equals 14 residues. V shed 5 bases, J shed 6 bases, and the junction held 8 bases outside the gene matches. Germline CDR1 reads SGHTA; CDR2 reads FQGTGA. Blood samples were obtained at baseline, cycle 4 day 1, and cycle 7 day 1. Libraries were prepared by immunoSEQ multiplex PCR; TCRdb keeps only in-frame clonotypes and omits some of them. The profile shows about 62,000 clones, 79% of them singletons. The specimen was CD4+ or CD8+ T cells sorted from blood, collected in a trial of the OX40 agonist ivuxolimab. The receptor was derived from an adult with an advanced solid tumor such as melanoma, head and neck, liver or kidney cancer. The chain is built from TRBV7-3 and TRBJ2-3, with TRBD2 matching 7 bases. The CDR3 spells CASSPGLGVDTQYF. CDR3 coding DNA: TGTGCCAGCAGCCCCGGACTAGGAGTGGATACGCAGTATTTT.